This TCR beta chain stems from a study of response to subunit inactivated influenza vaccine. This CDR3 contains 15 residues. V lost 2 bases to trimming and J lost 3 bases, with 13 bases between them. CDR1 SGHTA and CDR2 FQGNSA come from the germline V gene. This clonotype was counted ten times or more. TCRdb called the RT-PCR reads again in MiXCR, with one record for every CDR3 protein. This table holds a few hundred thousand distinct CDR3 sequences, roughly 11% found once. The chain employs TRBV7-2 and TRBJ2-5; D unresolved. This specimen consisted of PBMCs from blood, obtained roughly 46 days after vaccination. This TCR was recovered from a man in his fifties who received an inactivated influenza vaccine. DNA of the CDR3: TGTGCCAGCAGCTTATTCTCGACGAGAGAAGAGACCCAGTACTTC. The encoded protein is CASSLFSTREETQYF.